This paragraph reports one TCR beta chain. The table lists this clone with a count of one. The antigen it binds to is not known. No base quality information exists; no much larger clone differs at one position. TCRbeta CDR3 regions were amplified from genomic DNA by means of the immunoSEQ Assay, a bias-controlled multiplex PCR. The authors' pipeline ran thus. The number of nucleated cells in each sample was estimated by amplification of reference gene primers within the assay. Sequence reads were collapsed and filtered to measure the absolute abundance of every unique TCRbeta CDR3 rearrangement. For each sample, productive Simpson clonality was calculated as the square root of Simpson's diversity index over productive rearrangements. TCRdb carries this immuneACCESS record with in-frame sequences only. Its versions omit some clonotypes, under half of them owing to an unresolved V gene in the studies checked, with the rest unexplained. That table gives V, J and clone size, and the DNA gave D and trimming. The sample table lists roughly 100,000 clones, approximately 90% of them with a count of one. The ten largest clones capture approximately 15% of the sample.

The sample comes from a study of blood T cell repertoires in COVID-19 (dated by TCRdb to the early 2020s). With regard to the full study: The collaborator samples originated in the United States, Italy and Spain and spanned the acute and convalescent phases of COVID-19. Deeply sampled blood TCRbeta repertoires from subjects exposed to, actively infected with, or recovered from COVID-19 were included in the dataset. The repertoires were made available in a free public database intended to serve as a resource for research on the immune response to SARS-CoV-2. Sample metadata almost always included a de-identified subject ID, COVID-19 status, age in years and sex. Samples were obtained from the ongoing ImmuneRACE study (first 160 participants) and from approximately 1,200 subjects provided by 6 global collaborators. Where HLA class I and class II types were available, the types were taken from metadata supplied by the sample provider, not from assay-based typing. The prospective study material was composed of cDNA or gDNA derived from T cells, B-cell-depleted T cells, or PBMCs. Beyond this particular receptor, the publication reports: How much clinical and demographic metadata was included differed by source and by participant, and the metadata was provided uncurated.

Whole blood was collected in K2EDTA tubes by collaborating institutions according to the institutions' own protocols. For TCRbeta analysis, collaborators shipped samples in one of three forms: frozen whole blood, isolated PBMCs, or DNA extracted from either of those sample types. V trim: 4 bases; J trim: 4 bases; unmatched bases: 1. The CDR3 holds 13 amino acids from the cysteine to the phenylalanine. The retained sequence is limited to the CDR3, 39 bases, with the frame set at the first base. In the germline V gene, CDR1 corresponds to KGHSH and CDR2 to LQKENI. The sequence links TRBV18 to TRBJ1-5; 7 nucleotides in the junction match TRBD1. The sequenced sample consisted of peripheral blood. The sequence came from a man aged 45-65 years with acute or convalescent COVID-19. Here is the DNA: TGTGCCAGCTCACAGGGACAGAATCAGCCCCAGCATTTT. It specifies CASSQGQNQPQHF.